What follows is one T cell receptor beta chain and its context. The sample belongs to a study of blood T cell repertoires in COVID-19. Study as a whole: The samples span acute and convalescent COVID-19 from the United States, Italy and Spain.

V was pared by 0 bases and J by 4 bases, with 17 bases between. Germline V CDR1 and CDR2: GTSNPN, SVGIG (reference sequence). The CDR3 is 16 amino acids. Authors' methods: Estimation of nucleated cell counts was performed using reference gene primer amplification. Assay used: immunoSEQ multiplex PCR; TCRdb lists only in-frame clones, some missing. That table is the source of V, J and clone size, and D and trimming were worked out from the DNA. This table holds 250,000 to 300,000 clones, roughly 85% found once. The receptor was isolated from a woman in her 30s with active or convalescent COVID-19. Input material: peripheral blood. The chain carries TRBV30 and TRBJ2-3, with TRBD2 as a possible D gene (7 bases). The CDR3 DNA follows: TGTGCCTGGAGTGTACAGCTTCGGGGGGCCCCAGATACGCAGTATTTT. Translation: CAWSVQLRGAPDTQYF.